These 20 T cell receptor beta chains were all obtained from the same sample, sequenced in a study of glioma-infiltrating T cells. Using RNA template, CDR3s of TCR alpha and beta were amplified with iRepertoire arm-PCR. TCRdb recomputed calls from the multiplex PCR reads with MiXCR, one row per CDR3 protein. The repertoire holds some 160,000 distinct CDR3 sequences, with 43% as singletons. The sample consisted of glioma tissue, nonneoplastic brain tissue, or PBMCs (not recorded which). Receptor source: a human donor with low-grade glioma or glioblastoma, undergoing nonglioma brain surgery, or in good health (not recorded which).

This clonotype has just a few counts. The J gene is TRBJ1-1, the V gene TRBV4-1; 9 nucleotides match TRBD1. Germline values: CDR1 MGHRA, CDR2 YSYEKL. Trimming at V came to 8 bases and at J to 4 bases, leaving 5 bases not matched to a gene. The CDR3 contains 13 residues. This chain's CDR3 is CASGTGGGTEAFF. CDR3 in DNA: TGCGCCAGCGGTACAGGGGGCGGCACTGAAGCTTTCTTT.

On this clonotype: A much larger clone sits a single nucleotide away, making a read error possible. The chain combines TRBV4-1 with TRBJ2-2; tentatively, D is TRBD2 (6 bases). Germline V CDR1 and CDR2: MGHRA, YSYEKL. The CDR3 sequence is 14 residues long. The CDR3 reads CDSTRGDWTGELFF. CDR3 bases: TGCGACAGCACGAGAGGGGACTGGACCGGGGAGCTGTTTTTT.

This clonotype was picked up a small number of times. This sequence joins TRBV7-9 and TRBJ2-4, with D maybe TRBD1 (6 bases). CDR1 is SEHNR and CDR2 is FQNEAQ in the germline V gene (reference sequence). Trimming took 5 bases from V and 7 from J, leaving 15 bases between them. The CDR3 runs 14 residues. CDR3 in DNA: TGTGCCAGCAGCCCCTGGACAGAGGGGAACATTCAGTACTTC. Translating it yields CASSPWTEGNIQYF.

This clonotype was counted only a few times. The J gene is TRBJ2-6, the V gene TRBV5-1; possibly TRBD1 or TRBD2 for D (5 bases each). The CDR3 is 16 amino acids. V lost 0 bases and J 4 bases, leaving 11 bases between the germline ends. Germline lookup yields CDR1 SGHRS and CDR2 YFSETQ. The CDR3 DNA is TGCGCCAGCAGCTTGGACGAGGGGCCCGGGGCCAACGTCCTGACTTTC. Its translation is CASSLDEGPGANVLTF.

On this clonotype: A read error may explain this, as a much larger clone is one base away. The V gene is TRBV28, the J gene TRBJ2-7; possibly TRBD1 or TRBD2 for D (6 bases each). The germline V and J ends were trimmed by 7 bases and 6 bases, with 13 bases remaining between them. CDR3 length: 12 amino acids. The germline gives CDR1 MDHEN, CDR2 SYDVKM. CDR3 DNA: TGTGCCAGCATCGGGGGCGCGACCGAGCAGTACTTC. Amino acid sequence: CASIGGATEQYF. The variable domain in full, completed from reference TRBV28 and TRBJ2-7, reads DVKVTQSSRYLVKRTGEKVFLECVQDMDHENMFWYRQDPGLGLRLIYFSYDVKMKEKGDIPEGYSVSREKKERFSLILESASTNQTSMYLCASIGGATEQYFGPGTRLTVT.

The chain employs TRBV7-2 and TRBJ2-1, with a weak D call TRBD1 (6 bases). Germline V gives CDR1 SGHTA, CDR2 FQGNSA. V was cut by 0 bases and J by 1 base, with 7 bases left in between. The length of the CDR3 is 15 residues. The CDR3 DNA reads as TGTGCCAGCAGCTTAGCCCAGGGGTCCTACAATGAGCAGTTCTTC. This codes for CASSLAQGSYNEQFF.

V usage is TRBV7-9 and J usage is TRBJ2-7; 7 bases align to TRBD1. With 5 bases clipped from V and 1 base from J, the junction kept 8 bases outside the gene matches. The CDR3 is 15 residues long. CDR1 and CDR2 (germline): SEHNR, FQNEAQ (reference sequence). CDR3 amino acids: CASSPDGDRSYEQYF. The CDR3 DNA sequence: TGTGCCAGCAGCCCAGATGGGGACAGATCCTACGAGCAGTACTTC.

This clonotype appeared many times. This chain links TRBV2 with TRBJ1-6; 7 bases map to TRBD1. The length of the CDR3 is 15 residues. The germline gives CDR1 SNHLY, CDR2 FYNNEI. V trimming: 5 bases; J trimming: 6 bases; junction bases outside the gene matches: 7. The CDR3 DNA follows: TGTGCCAGCAGTAAGGACAGGCCGCGTAATTCACCCCTCCACTTT. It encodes CASSKDRPRNSPLHF.

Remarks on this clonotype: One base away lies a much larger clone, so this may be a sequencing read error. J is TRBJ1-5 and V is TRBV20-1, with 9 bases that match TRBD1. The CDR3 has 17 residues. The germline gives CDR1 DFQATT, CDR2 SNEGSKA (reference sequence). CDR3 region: CSAAGPGTGIGNKPQHF. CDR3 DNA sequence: TGCAGTGCAGCCGGTCCCGGGACAGGGATAGGCAATAAGCCCCAGCATTTT.

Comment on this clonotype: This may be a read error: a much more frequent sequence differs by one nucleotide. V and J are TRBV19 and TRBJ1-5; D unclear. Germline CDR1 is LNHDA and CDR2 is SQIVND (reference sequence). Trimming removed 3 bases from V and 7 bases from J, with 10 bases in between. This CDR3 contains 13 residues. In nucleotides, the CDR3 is TGTGCCAGTAGTATTATGTCTTTACAGCCCCAGCATTTT. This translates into CASSIMSLQPQHF.

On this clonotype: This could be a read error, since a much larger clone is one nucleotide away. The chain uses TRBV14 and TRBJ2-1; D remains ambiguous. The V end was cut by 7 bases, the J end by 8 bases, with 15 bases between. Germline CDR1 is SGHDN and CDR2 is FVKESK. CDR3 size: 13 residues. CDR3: CASIRAWTYEQFF. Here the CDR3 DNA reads TGTGCCAGCATCCGCGCTTGGACGTATGAGCAGTTCTTC.

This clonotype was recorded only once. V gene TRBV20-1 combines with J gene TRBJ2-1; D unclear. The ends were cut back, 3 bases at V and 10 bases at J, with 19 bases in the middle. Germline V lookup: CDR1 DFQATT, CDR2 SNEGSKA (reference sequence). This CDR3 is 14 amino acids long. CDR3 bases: TGCAGTGCTAGGGGCTATCAGGTGTACCACGAGCAGTTCTTC. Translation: CSARGYQVYHEQFF.

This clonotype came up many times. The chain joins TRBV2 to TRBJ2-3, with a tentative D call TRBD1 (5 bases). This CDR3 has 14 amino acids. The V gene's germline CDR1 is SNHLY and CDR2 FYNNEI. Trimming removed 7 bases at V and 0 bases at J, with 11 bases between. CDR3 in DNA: TGTGCCAGCACCGCAGGGCAAAGCACAGATACGCAGTATTTT. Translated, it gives CASTAGQSTDTQYF.

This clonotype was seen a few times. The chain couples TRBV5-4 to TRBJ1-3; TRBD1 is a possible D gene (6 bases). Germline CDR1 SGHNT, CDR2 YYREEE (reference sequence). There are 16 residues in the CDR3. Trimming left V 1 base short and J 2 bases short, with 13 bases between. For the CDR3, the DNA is TGTGCCAGCAGCTTGTCGTGGGGGGCAACTGGAAACACCATATATTTT. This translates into CASSLSWGATGNTIYF. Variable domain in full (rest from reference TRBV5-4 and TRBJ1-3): ETGVTQSPTHLIKTRGQQVTLRCSSQSGHNTVSWYQQALGQGPQFIFQYYREEENGRGNFPPRFSGLQFPNYSSELNVNALELDDSALYLCASSLSWGATGNTIYFGEGSWLTVV.

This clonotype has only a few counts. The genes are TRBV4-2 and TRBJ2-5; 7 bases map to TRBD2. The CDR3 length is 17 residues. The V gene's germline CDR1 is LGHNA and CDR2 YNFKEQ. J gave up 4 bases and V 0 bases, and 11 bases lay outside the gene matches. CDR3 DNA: TGTGCCAGCAGCCAAGAAGGGCGCGGGAGTCCCACAGAGACCCAGTACTTC. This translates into CASSQEGRGSPTETQYF.

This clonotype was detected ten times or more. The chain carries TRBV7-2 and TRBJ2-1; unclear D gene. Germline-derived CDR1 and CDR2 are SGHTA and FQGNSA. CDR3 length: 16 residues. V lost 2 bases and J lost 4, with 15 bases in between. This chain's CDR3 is CASSLTLRQFYNEQFF. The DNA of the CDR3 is TGTGCCAGCAGCTTAACACTTCGGCAGTTTTACAATGAGCAGTTCTTC.

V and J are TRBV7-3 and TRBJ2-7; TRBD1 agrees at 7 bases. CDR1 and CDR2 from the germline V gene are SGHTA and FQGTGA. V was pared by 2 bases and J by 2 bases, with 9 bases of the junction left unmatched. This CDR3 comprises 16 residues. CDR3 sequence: CASSLHDDRVAYEQYF. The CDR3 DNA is TGTGCCAGCAGCTTACACGACGACAGGGTCGCCTACGAGCAGTACTTC.

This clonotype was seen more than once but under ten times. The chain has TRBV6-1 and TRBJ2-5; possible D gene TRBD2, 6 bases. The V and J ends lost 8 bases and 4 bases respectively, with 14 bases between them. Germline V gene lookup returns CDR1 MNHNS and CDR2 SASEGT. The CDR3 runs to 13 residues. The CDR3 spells CASESSGAETQYF. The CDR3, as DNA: TGTGCCAGCGAATCGTCGGGAGCAGAGACCCAGTACTTC.

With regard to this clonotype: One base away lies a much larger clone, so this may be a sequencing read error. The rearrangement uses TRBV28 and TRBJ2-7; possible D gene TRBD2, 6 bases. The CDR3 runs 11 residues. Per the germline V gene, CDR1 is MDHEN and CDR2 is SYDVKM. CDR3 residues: CTSIGGNEQYF. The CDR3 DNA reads TGTACCAGCATCGGAGGGAACGAGCAGTACTTC.

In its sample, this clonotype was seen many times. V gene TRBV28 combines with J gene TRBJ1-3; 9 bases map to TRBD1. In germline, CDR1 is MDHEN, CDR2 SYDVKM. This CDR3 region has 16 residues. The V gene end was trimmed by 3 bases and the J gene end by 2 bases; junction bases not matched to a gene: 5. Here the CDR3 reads CASSFGRQGAGNTIYF. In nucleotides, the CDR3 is TGTGCCAGCAGTTTCGGTCGACAGGGGGCTGGAAACACCATATATTTT.